The 32 T cell receptor beta chains listed next were all sequenced from one sample in a study of T cell changes during pregnancy in multiple sclerosis. Repertoires were generated with immunoSEQ multiplex PCR, while TCRdb's copy carries only in-frame clones and drops some. The data hold over 50,000 clones, with roughly 90% observed a single time. Specimen: CD4+ T cells from peripheral blood mononuclear cells, collected after pregnancy. These receptors all stem from a female donor with multiple sclerosis, enrolled in a pregnancy study.

This clone appeared a single time. The CDR3, as DNA: TGTGCCAGCAGCGTAGATGTAGCGGGAGAGGGGCGGGGCTACAATGAGCAGTTCTTC. Residues: CASSVDVAGEGRGYNEQFF. The chain is built from TRBV9 and TRBJ2-1, with TRBD2 matching over 9 bases. Germline CDR1 and CDR2: SGDLS and YYNGEE. CDR3 length: 19 amino acids. V lost 0 bases and J lost 3; bases outside the gene matches: 13.

CDR3 nucleotides: TGTGCCAGCAGTTTCTCGACTAGCGGGGGAAGATATGAGCAGTTCTTC. This sequence encodes CASSFSTSGGRYEQFF. The rearrangement links TRBV6-5 to TRBJ2-1, with TRBD2 matching over 12 bases. Unmatched junction bases numbered 9, after V lost 4 bases and J lost 8 bases. CDR1 and CDR2 (germline): MNHEY, SVGAGI. The CDR3 sequence is 16 residues long.

The chain couples TRBV5-4 to TRBJ1-1; 7 bases line up with TRBD1. Germline values: CDR1 SGHNT, CDR2 YYREEE (reference sequence). The V gene end was trimmed by 2 bases and the J gene end by 7 bases; junction bases not matched to a gene: 2. This CDR3 is built from 12 residues. The CDR3 loop reads CASSFYRGEAFF. The CDR3 DNA sequence: TGTGCCAGCAGCTTTTACAGGGGTGAAGCTTTCTTT.

V gene TRBV15 combines with J gene TRBJ2-5; TRBD2 aligns across 14 bases. This CDR3 has 16 amino acids. Germline values: CDR1 LNHNV, CDR2 YYDKDF (reference sequence). The V gene end was trimmed by 3 bases and the J gene end by 2 bases; junction bases not matched to a gene: 2. Here the CDR3 DNA reads TGTGCCACCAGCAGCGGACTAGCGGGAGGACAAGAGACCCAGTACTTC. Its translation is CATSSGLAGGQETQYF. Together with reference TRBV15 and TRBJ2-5, the CDR3 gives the full variable domain: DAMVIQNPRYQVTQFGKPVTLSCSQTLNHNVMYWYQQKSSQAPKLLFHYYDKDFNNEADTPDNFQSRRPNTSFCFLDIRSPGLGDTAMYLCATSSGLAGGQETQYFGPGTRLLVL.

The CDR3 is CASNPGGGETQYF. CDR3 nucleotides: TGTGCCAGCAACCCGGGGGGGGGAGAGACCCAGTACTTC. J is TRBJ2-5 and V is TRBV7-2; 8 bases match TRBD2. The V segment lost 7 bases and the J segment 4 bases; nucleotides outside the gene matches: 5. Looked up from germline, CDR1 is SGHTA and CDR2 is FQGNSA. The CDR3 is 13 amino acids.

V gene TRBV7-2 combines with J gene TRBJ2-2; 8 bases fit TRBD2. This CDR3 contains 15 residues. The germline V gene encodes CDR1 SGHTA and CDR2 FQGNSA. Trimming at V came to 3 bases and at J to 4 bases, leaving 4 bases not matched to a gene. In DNA form, the CDR3 reads TGTGCCAGCAGCTTCACGGGGGGGACCACCGGGGAGCTGTTTTTT. Its translation is CASSFTGGTTGELFF.

The chain couples TRBV5-1 to TRBJ2-7; TRBD2 agrees at 7 bases. Germline-derived CDR1 and CDR2 are SGHRS and YFSETQ. The CDR3 extends over 15 amino acids. The V gene end was trimmed by 4 bases and the J gene end by 0 bases; junction bases not matched to a gene: 7. CDR3 in DNA: TGCGCCAGCAGCGGCGGGGGAGGTAACTCCTACGAGCAGTACTTC. Protein product: CASSGGGGNSYEQYF.

The V call is TRBV27, the J call TRBJ2-2; TRBD2 matches 9 bases. In germline, CDR1 is MNHEY, CDR2 SMNVEV (reference sequence). V lost 6 bases to trimming and J lost 5 bases; unmatched junction nucleotides: 16. This CDR3 contains 18 residues. The CDR3 coding sequence is TGTGCCAGCAGGGGAGGGGGATTGGGACTAGCTTGGACCGGGGAGCTGTTTTTT. It codes for CASRGGGLGLAWTGELFF.

V gene TRBV29-1 combines with J gene TRBJ2-7; weak D call: TRBD1 (5 bases). Germline CDR1 is SQVTM and CDR2 is ANQGSEA. CDR3 size: 16 residues. V lost 5 bases and J lost 3, with 23 bases in between. The CDR3 loop is CSVMSLSVTAYYEQYF. The DNA of the CDR3 is TGCAGCGTTATGTCACTATCGGTGACAGCCTACTACGAGCAGTACTTC.

The V and J genes are TRBV9 and TRBJ2-2; possible D gene TRBD1, 6 bases. Germline V lookup: CDR1 SGDLS, CDR2 YYNGEE. V dropped 0 bases and J dropped 0 bases, with 6 bases sitting between them. The CDR3 spans 15 residues. The CDR3 loop is CASSVAGANTGELFF. In DNA, the CDR3 is TGTGCCAGCAGCGTAGCAGGGGCGAACACCGGGGAGCTGTTTTTT. Looking up the rest from reference TRBV9 and TRBJ2-2 gives the full variable domain: DSGVTQTPKHLITATGQRVTLRCSPRSGDLSVYWYQQSLDQGLQFLIQYYNGEERAKGNILERFSAQQFPDLHSELNLSSLELGDSALYFCASSVAGANTGELFFGEGSRLTVL.

The chain combines TRBV6-1 with TRBJ2-7; 9 nucleotides agree with TRBD1. Unmatched junction bases numbered 3, after V lost 5 bases and J lost 4 bases. The CDR3 contains 13 residues. CDR1 MNHNS and CDR2 SASEGT come from the germline V gene. The CDR3 DNA follows: TGTGCCAGCAGTACCGGGACAGGGTACGAGCAGTACTTC. It yields the protein CASSTGTGYEQYF.

The chain has TRBV5-5 and TRBJ2-5; 10 bases fit TRBD2. Germline V gene lookup returns CDR1 SGHKS and CDR2 YYEKEE (reference sequence). V gave up 4 bases and J gave up 2 bases; unmatched junction bases: 8. CDR3 length equals 16 residues. In DNA, the CDR3 is TGTGCCAGCAGCGGTGGGACTAGCGAGGCTCAAGAGACCCAGTACTTC. Encoded protein: CASSGGTSEAQETQYF.

This chain uses TRBV2 with TRBJ1-3; 12 nucleotides align to TRBD1. The CDR3 runs 18 residues. Germline V gene data show CDR1 as SNHLY and CDR2 as FYNNEI. V shed 0 bases, J shed 3 bases, and the junction held 6 bases outside the gene matches. The CDR3 nucleotides read TGTGCCAGCAGTGAAGCCTGGGGACAGGGGGCTCTTGGAAACACCATATATTTT. This codes for CASSEAWGQGALGNTIYF.

V and J are TRBV28 and TRBJ2-7, with a possible D match to TRBD1 (6 bases). The CDR3 contains 12 residues. The V end was cut by 2 bases, the J end by 12 bases, with 14 bases between. Germline V CDR1 and CDR2: MDHEN, SYDVKM. CDR3 nucleotide sequence: TGTGCCAGCAGTTTAAATTTAGGACAGACGTACTTC. This codes for CASSLNLGQTYF.

The CDR3 DNA sequence: TGTGCCAGCACTACTACCAGTCAAGAGACCCAGTACTTC. Protein product: CASTTTSQETQYF. The chain employs TRBV2 and TRBJ2-5; D gene uncertain. This CDR3 has 13 amino acids. Trimming removed 7 bases at V and 2 bases at J, with 11 bases between. Germline loops: CDR1 SNHLY, CDR2 FYNNEI.

For the CDR3, the DNA is TGTGCCAGCAGCTTTATAAAGGACAGAGTTAGCTCTGGGGCCAACGTCCTGACTTTC. It codes for CASSFIKDRVSSGANVLTF. The J gene is TRBJ2-6, the V gene TRBV7-8; perhaps TRBD1 as D (6 bases). Trimming removed 3 bases at V and 0 bases at J, with 18 bases between. The CDR3 contains 19 residues. Germline CDR1 SGHVS, CDR2 FQNEAQ.

The rearrangement links TRBV11-2 to TRBJ2-1, with 9 bases matching TRBD2. Germline V gene sequence: CDR1 SGHAT, CDR2 FQNNGV. CDR3 size: 16 residues. V was clipped by 2 bases and J by 7 bases; unmatched bases: 9. CDR3 DNA: TGTGCCAGCAGCTTATTGGTAGCGGGAGCGAATAATGAGCAGTTCTTC. Translated: CASSLLVAGANNEQFF.

The CDR3 nucleotides are TGTGCCAGTAGTATTGGGGCCGCACAGCATGGCTACACCTTC. This encodes CASSIGAAQHGYTF. The rearrangement joins TRBV19 to TRBJ1-2, with D perhaps matching TRBD1 (5 bases). Trimming took 3 bases from V and 6 from J, leaving 14 bases between them. CDR1 is LNHDA, CDR2 SQIVND, per germline (reference sequence). This CDR3 region has 14 residues. The complete variable domain, with remaining parts taken from reference TRBV19 and TRBJ1-2, reads DGGITQSPKYLFRKEGQNVTLSCEQNLNHDAMYWYRQDPGQGLRLIYYSQIVNDFQKGDIAEGYSVSREKKESFPLTVTSAQKNPTAFYLCASSIGAAQHGYTFGSGTRLTVV.

CDR3 protein: CASSDPTAGEDEQYF. For the CDR3, the DNA is TGTGCCAGCAGTGATCCAACGGCGGGGGAAGACGAGCAGTACTTC. The chain joins TRBV2 to TRBJ2-7, with TRBD2 matching over 7 bases. The CDR3 sequence is 15 residues long. J lost 5 bases, V lost 3 bases, and 10 bases had no gene match. Germline CDR1 reads SNHLY; CDR2 reads FYNNEI.

J is TRBJ1-2 and V is TRBV7-9; 10 nucleotides agree with TRBD1. Per germline, CDR1 SEHNR and CDR2 FQNEAQ (reference sequence). The CDR3 is made up of 16 amino acids. Trimming at V came to 1 base and at J to 4 bases, leaving 6 bases not matched to a gene. The CDR3 DNA reads TGTGCCAGCAGCTTAGGGACAGGGGGTTTTTTCTATGGCTACACCTTC. Encoded protein: CASSLGTGGFFYGYTF. Complete variable domain (other parts from reference TRBV7-9 and TRBJ1-2): DTGVSQNPRHKITKRGQNVTFRCDPISEHNRLYWYRQTLGQGPEFLTYFQNEAQLEKSRLLSDRFSAERPKGSFSTLEIQRTEQGDSAMYLCASSLGTGGFFYGYTFGSGTRLTVV.

This sequence joins TRBV6-1 and TRBJ1-1; weak D call: TRBD1 (5 bases). The V end was cut by 6 bases, the J end by 4 bases, with 9 bases between. The CDR3 totals 12 residues. Germline loops: CDR1 MNHNS, CDR2 SASEGT. CDR3 sequence (DNA): TGTGCCAGCAGGGGGGGAAGCACTGAAGCTTTCTTT. Its translation is CASRGGSTEAFF.

This sequence joins TRBV7-2 and TRBJ1-1; D might be TRBD1 (6 bases). The CDR3 is 17 residues long. V was cut by 5 bases and J by 1 base, with 20 bases left in between. Germline V CDR1 and CDR2: SGHTA, FQGNSA. The CDR3 sequence: CASSEYSNRVSNTEAFF. The CDR3 DNA sequence: TGTGCCAGCAGCGAGTACTCTAACAGGGTCTCGAACACTGAAGCTTTCTTT. The whole variable domain, remainder taken from reference TRBV7-2 and TRBJ1-1, is GAGVSQSPSNKVTEKGKDVELRCDPISGHTALYWYRQSLGQGLEFLIYFQGNSAPDKSGLPSDRFSAERTGGSVSTLTIQRTQQEDSAVYLCASSEYSNRVSNTEAFFGQGTRLTVV.

J is TRBJ2-5 and V is TRBV15; TRBD2 matches at 11 bases. The CDR3 extends over 16 amino acids. V lost 8 bases to trimming and J lost 5 bases; unmatched junction nucleotides: 13. The germline gives CDR1 LNHNV, CDR2 YYDKDF (reference sequence). In DNA form, the CDR3 reads TGTGCCACCGCAAACCACGCTGTAGCGGGAGGGGAGACCCAGTACTTC. It yields the protein CATANHAVAGGETQYF. The full variable domain, its missing parts supplied by reference TRBV15 and TRBJ2-5, is DAMVIQNPRYQVTQFGKPVTLSCSQTLNHNVMYWYQQKSSQAPKLLFHYYDKDFNNEADTPDNFQSRRPNTSFCFLDIRSPGLGDTAMYLCATANHAVAGGETQYFGPGTRLLVL.

The chain has TRBV28 and TRBJ1-1, with 10 bases identical to TRBD1. The CDR3 consists of 14 residues. Germline V CDR1 and CDR2: MDHEN, SYDVKM. With V trimmed by 5 bases and J by 5 bases, 5 bases remained unmatched. CDR3 protein: CASSRQGARTEAFF. The CDR3 region has the DNA TGTGCCAGCAGTCGACAGGGGGCGAGAACTGAAGCTTTCTTT.

V gene TRBV2 combines with J gene TRBJ2-7; tentative D call: TRBD2 (6 bases). The V end was cut by 6 bases, the J end by 2 bases, with 14 bases between. The CDR3 is 14 amino acids. Germline CDR1 SNHLY, CDR2 FYNNEI. CDR3 protein: CASRGGLGTYEQYF. CDR3 sequence (DNA): TGTGCCAGCAGGGGGGGACTGGGAACCTACGAGCAGTACTTC.

V gene TRBV19 combines with J gene TRBJ2-5, with a tentative D call TRBD1 (6 bases). Germline values: CDR1 LNHDA, CDR2 SQIVND (reference sequence). The CDR3 contains 16 residues. V was cut by 5 bases and J by 5 bases, with 21 bases left in between. The CDR3 here is CASSSRRAQGSETQYF. CDR3 DNA: TGTGCCAGTAGTTCAAGGAGAGCACAGGGTTCGGAGACCCAGTACTTC.

This rearrangement joins TRBV27 to TRBJ2-7; TRBD2 matches 7 bases. Germline assignment: CDR1 MNHEY and CDR2 SMNVEV (reference sequence). The CDR3 totals 17 residues. V lost 5 bases, J lost 2 bases, and 15 bases stayed unmatched. The CDR3 DNA reads TGTGCCAGCAGTCCCAGCTCAACCGGGACTACTACCTACGAGCAGTACTTC. Its translation is CASSPSSTGTTTYEQYF.

The rearrangement links TRBV9 to TRBJ1-2; 10 bases agree with TRBD1. The germline V gene encodes CDR1 SGDLS and CDR2 YYNGEE. The CDR3 is made up of 16 amino acids. The ends lost 3 bases at V and 6 bases at J; junction bases unmatched: 11. For the CDR3, the DNA is TGTGCCAGCAGCGACCCGGGACAGGGGCTACTGGATGGCTACACCTTC. Its protein product is CASSDPGQGLLDGYTF. The variable domain in full, completed from reference TRBV9 and TRBJ1-2, reads DSGVTQTPKHLITATGQRVTLRCSPRSGDLSVYWYQQSLDQGLQFLIQYYNGEERAKGNILERFSAQQFPDLHSELNLSSLELGDSALYFCASSDPGQGLLDGYTFGSGTRLTVV.

This sequence joins TRBV6-1 and TRBJ2-1; D is ambiguous. The V end lost 7 bases, the J end lost 0 bases, and 10 bases lay between the germline ends. This CDR3 has 14 amino acids. Germline CDR1 is MNHNS and CDR2 is SASEGT. The DNA of the CDR3 is TGTGCCAGCACTGTGACTCGCTCCTACAATGAGCAGTTCTTC. This translates into CASTVTRSYNEQFF.

The chain joins TRBV5-4 to TRBJ2-1, with 9 bases aligning to TRBD1. The V and J ends lost 4 bases and 7 bases, in that order; junction bases with no gene match: 6. This CDR3 region has 14 residues. Germline CDR1 SGHNT, CDR2 YYREEE (reference sequence). The CDR3 sequence is CASSRDRASNEQFF. The CDR3 DNA is TGTGCCAGCAGCCGGGACAGGGCGAGTAATGAGCAGTTCTTC. Full variable domain (missing parts from reference TRBV5-4 and TRBJ2-1): ETGVTQSPTHLIKTRGQQVTLRCSSQSGHNTVSWYQQALGQGPQFIFQYYREEENGRGNFPPRFSGLQFPNYSSELNVNALELDDSALYLCASSRDRASNEQFFGPGTRLTVL.

The CDR3 DNA follows: TGTGCCAGCAGTTACCTGGACAGGGAAGCTTTCTTT. As protein: CASSYLDREAFF. V and J are TRBV6-6 and TRBJ1-1; 7 positions match TRBD1. J was trimmed by 8 bases and V by 2 bases; bases with no gene match: 2. CDR3 length: 12 residues. Looked up from germline, CDR1 is MNHNY and CDR2 is SVGAGI (reference sequence).

This rearrangement joins TRBV5-1 to TRBJ2-5; 7 positions agree with TRBD2. Per germline, CDR1 SGHRS and CDR2 YFSETQ. V gave up 4 bases and J gave up 5 bases; unmatched junction bases: 11. This CDR3 region has 15 residues. The CDR3 protein is CASSVGTISSETQYF. CDR3 nucleotides: TGCGCCAGCAGCGTCGGGACTATAAGCTCGGAGACCCAGTACTTC. Together with reference TRBV5-1 and TRBJ2-5, the CDR3 gives the full variable domain: KAGVTQTPRYLIKTRGQQVTLSCSPISGHRSVSWYQQTPGQGLQFLFEYFSETQRNKGNFPGRFSGRQFSNSRSEMNVSTLELGDSALYLCASSVGTISSETQYFGPGTRLLVL.